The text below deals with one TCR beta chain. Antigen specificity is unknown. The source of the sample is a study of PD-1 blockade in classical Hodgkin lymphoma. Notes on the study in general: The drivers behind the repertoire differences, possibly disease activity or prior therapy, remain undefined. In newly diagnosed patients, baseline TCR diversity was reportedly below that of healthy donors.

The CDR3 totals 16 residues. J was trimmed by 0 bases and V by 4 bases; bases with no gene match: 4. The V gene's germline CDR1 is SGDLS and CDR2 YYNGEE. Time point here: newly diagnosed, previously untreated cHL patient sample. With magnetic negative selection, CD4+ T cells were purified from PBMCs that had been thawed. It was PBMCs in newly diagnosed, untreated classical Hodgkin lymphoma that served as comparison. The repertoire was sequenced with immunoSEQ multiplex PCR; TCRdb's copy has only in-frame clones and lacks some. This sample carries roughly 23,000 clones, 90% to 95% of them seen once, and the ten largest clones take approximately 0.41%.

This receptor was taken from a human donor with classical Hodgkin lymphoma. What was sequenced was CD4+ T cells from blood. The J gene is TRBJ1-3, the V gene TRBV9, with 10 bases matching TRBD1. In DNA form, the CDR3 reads TGTGCCAGCAGCCTTGGGGACAGGGGCTCTGGAAACACCATATATTTT. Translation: CASSLGDRGSGNTIYF.